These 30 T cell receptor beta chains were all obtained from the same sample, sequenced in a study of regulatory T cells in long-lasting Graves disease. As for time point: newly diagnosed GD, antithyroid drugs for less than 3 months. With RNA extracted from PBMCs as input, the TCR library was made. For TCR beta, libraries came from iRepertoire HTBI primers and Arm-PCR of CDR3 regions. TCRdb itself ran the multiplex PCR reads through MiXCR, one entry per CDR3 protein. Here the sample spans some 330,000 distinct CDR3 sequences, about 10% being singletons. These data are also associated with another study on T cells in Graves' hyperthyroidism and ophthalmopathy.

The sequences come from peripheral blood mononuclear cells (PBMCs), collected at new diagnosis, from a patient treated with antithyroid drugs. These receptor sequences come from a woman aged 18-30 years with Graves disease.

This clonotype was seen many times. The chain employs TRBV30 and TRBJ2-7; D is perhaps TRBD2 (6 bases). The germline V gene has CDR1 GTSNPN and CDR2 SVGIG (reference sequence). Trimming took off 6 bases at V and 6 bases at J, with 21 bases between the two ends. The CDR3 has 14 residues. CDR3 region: CACKPPGDTVEQYV. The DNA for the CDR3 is TGTGCCTGTAAACCCCCGGGGGATACCGTCGAGCAGTACGTC.

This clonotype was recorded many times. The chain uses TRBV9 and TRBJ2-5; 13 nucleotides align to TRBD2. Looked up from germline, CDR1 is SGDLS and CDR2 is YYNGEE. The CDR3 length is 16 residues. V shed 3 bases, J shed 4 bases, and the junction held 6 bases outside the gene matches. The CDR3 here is CASSAPLAGGPETQYF. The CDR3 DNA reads TGTGCCAGCAGCGCCCCACTAGCGGGAGGGCCAGAGACCCAGTACTTC.

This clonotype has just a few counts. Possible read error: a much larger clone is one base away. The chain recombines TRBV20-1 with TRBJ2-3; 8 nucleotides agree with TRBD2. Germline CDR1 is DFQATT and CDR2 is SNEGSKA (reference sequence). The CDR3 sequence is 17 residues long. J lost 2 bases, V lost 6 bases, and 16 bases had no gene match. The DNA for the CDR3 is TGCAGTGCAACCGAGTTTGGCGGGGGGAAAATCACAGATACGCAGTATTTT. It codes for CSATEFGGGKITDTQYF.

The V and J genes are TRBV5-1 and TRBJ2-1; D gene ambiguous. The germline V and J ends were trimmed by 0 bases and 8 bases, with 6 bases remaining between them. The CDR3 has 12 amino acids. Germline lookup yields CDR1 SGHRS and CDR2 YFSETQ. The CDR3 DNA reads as TGCGCCAGCAGCTTGGCTGACTATGAGCAGTTCTTC. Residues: CASSLADYEQFF.

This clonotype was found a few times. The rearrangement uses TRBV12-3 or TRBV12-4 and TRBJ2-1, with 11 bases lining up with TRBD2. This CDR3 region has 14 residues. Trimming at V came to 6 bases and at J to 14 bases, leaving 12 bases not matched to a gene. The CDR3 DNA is TGTGCCAGCAGCCACCCTAGTAGCGGGAGGGAAAAGTTCTTC. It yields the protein CASSHPSSGREKFF.

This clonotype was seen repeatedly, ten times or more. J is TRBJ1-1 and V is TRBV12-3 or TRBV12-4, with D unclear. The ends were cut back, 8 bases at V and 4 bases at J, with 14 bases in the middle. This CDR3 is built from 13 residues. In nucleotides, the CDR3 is TGTGCCAGCCGAAAAGGTGGAGGCACTGAAGCTTTCTTT. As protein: CASRKGGGTEAFF.

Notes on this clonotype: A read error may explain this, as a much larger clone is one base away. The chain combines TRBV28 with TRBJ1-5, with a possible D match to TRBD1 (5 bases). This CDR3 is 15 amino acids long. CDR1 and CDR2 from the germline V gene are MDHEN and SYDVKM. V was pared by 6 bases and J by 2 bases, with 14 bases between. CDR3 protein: CASSTVRDGNQPQHF. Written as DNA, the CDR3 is TGTGCCAGCAGCACAGTCCGGGACGGCAATCAGCCCCAGCATTTT.

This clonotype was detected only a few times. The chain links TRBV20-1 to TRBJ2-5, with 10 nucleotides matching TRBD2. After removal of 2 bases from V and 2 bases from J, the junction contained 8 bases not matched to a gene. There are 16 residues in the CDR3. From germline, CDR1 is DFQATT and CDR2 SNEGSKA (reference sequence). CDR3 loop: CSARRSASGGQETQYF. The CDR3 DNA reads TGCAGTGCTAGAAGGTCGGCTAGCGGGGGACAAGAGACCCAGTACTTC.

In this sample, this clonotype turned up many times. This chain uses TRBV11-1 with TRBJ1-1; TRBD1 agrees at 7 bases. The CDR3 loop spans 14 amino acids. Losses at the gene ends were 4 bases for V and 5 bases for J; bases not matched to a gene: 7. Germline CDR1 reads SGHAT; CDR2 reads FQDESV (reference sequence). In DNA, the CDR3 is TGTGCCAGCAGCTCGATAACAGGGGAAACTGAAGCTTTCTTT. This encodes CASSSITGETEAFF.

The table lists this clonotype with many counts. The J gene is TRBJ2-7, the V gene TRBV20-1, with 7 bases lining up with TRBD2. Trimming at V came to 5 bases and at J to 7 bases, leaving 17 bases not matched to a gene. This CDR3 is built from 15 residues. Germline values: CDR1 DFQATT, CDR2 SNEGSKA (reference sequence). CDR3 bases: TGCAGTGCTCCCCCTTTGGGAGGGAGGGCCAGAGAGCAGTACTTC. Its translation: CSAPPLGGRAREQYF.

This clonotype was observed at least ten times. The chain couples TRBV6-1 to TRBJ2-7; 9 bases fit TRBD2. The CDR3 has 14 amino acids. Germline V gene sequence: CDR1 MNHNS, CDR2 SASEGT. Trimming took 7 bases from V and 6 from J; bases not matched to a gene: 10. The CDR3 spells CASTDRAGGGEQYF. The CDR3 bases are TGTGCCAGCACCGACAGAGCGGGAGGTGGCGAGCAGTACTTC.

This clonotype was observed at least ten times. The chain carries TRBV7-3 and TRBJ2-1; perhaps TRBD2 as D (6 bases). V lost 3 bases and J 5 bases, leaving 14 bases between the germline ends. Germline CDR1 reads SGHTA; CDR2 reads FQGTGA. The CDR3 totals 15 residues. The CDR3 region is CASSLGLARHNEQFF. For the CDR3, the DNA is TGTGCCAGCAGCTTGGGACTGGCAAGGCACAATGAGCAGTTCTTC.

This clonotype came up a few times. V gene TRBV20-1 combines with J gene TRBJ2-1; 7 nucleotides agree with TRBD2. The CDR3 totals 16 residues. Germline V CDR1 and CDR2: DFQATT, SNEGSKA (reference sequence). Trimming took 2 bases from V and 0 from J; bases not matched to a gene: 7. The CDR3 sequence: CSARPRLALSYNEQFF. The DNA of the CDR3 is TGCAGTGCTAGACCCCGACTAGCACTCTCCTACAATGAGCAGTTCTTC.

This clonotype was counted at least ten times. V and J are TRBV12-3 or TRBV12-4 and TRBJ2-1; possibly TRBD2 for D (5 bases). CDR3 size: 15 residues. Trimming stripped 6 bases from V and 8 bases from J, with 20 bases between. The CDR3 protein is CASSKGLVRTDEQFF. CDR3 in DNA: TGTGCCAGCAGCAAAGGACTGGTTCGGACGGATGAGCAGTTCTTC.

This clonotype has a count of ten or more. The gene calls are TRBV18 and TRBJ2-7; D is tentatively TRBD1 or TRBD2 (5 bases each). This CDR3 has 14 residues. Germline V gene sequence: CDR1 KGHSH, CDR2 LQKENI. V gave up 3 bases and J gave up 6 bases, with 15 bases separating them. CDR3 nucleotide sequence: TGTGCCAGCTCACCCCAGAGGGCAGGGTCCGAGCAGTACGTC. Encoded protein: CASSPQRAGSEQYV.

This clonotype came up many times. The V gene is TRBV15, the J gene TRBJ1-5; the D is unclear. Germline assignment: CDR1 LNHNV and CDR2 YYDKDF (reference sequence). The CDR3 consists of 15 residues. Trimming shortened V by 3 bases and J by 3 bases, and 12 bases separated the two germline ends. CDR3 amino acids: CATSSGESDNQPQHF. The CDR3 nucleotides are TGTGCCACCAGCAGTGGGGAAAGCGACAATCAGCCCCAGCATTTT.

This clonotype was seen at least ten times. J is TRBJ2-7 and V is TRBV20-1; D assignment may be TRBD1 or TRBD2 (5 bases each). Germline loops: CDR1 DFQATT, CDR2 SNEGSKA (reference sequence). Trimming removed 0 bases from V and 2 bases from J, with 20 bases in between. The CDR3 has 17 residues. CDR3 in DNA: TGCAGTGCTAGAGATGAGCGAGGGGCGCGGATCACCTACGAGCAGTACGTC. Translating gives CSARDERGARITYEQYV.

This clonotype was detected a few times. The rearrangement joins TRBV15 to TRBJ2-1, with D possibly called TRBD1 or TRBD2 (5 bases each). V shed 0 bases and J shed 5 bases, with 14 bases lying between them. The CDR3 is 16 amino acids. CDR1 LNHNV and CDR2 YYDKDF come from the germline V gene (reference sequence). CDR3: CATSRDGPGRNNEQFF. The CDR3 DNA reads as TGTGCCACCAGCAGAGATGGTCCGGGACGTAACAATGAGCAGTTCTTC. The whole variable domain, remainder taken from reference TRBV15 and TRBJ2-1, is DAMVIQNPRYQVTQFGKPVTLSCSQTLNHNVMYWYQQKSSQAPKLLFHYYDKDFNNEADTPDNFQSRRPNTSFCFLDIRSPGLGDTAMYLCATSRDGPGRNNEQFFGPGTRLTVL.

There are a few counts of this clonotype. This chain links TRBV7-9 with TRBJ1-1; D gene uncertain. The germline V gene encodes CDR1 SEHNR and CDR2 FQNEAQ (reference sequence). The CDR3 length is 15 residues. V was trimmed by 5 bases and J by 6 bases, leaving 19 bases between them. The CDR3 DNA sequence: TGTGCCAGCAGCCAGCACTACATGAACACCGCTGAAGCTTTCTTT. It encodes CASSQHYMNTAEAFF.

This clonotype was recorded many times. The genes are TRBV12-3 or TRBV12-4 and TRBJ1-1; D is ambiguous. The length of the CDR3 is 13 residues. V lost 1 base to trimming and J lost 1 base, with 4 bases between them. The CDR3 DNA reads TGTGCCAGCAGTTTAGTGCGGAACACTGAAGCTTTCTTT. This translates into CASSLVRNTEAFF.

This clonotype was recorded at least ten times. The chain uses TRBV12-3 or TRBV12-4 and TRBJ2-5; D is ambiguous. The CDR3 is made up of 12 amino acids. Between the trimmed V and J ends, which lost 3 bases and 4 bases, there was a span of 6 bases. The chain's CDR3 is CASSLIRETQYF. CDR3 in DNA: TGTGCCAGCAGTTTGATTCGAGAGACCCAGTACTTC.

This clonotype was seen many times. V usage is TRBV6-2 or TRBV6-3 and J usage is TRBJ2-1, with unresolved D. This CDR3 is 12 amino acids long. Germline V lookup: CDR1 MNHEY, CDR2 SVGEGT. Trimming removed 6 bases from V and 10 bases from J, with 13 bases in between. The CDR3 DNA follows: TGTGCCAGCAGGGCCGTGTTGCGAGAGCAGTTCTTC. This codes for CASRAVLREQFF.

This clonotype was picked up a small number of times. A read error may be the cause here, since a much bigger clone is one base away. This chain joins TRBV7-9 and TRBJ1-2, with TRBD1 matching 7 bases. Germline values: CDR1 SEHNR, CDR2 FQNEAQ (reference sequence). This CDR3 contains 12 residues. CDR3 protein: CASSLVQGGYAF. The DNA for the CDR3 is TGTGCCAGCAGCTTAGTCCAGGGGGGCTACGCCTTC.

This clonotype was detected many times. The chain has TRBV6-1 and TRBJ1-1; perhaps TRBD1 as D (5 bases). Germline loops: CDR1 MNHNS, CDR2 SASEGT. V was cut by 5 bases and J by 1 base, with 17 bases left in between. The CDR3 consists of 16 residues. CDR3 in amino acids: CASSRALGHPNTEAFF. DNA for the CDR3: TGTGCCAGCAGTCGGGCCCTAGGACACCCGAACACTGAAGCTTTCTTT.

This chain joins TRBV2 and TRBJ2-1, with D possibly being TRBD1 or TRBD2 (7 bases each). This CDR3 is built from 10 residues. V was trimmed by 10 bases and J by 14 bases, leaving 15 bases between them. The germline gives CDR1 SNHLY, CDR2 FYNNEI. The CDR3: CATRGGNEFF. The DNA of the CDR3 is TGTGCCACCAGGGGGGGGAATGAGTTCTTC.

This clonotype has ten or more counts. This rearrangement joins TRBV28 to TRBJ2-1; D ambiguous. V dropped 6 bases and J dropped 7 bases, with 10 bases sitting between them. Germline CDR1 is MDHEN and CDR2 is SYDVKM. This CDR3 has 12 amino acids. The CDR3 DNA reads TGTGCCAGCAGACGACCCAGAAATGAGCAGTTCTTC. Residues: CASRRPRNEQFF.

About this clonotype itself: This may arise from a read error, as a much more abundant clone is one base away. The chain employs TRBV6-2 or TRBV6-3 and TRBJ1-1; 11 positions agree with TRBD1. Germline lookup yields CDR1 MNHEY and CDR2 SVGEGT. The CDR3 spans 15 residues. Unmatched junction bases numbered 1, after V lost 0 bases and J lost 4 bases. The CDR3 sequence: CASSYSGTGGTEAFF. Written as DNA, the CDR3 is TGTGCCAGCAGTTACTCCGGGACAGGGGGCACTGAAGCTTTCTTT.

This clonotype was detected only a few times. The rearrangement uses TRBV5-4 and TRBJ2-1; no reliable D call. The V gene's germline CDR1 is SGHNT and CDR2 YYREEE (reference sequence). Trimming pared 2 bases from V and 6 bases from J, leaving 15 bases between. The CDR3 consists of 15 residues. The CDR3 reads CASSFEGPGINEQFF. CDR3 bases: TGTGCCAGCAGCTTCGAAGGTCCTGGGATCAATGAGCAGTTCTTC. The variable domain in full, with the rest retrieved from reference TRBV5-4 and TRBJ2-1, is ETGVTQSPTHLIKTRGQQVTLRCSSQSGHNTVSWYQQALGQGPQFIFQYYREEENGRGNFPPRFSGLQFPNYSSELNVNALELDDSALYLCASSFEGPGINEQFFGPGTRLTVL.

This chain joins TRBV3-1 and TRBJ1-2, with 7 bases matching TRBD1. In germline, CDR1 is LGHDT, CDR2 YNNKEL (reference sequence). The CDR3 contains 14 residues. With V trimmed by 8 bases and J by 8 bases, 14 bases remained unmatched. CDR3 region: CASHRGGTGGGYTF. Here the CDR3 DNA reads TGTGCCAGCCACAGGGGAGGAACGGGGGGCGGCTACACCTTC.

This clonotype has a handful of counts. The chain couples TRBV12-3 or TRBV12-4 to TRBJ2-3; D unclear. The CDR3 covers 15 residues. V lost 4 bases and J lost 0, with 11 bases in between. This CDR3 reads CASSYTEISTDTQYF. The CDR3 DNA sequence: TGTGCCAGCAGTTACACCGAAATAAGCACAGATACGCAGTATTTT.